These 30 T cell receptor beta chains were sequenced from one sample in a study of regulatory T cells in long-lasting Graves disease. The time point is: newly diagnosed GD, antithyroid drugs for less than 3 months. RNA extracted from PBMCs served as the sequencing template. Libraries of TCR beta came from iRepertoire HTBI primers plus Arm-PCR of CDR3 regions. MiXCR was run by TCRdb on the multiplex PCR reads, yielding one entry per CDR3 protein. This sample carries approximately 230,000 distinct CDR3 sequences, around 17% of them seen once, and the ten largest clones take 22%. The specimen was peripheral blood mononuclear cells (PBMCs), collected at new diagnosis, from a patient treated with antithyroid drugs. The receptors originated from a female donor with Graves disease.

At least ten counts were recorded for this clonotype. The V and J genes are TRBV11-2 and TRBJ1-2; no definite D call. The germline gives CDR1 SGHAT, CDR2 FQNNGV. V was cut by 3 bases and J by 1 base, with 3 bases left in between. The CDR3 covers 12 residues. The CDR3 loop reads CASSFVNYGYTF. In nucleotides, the CDR3 is TGTGCCAGCAGCTTTGTTAACTATGGCTACACCTTC.

At least ten counts were recorded for this clonotype. V usage is TRBV12-3 or TRBV12-4 and J usage is TRBJ2-3; D is ambiguous. Trimming took 4 bases from V and 2 from J, leaving 10 bases between them. The CDR3 has 14 amino acids. CDR3: CASSYASTTDTQYF. CDR3 bases: TGTGCCAGCAGTTACGCCAGCACCACAGATACGCAGTATTTT.

This clonotype was detected ten times or more. The chain carries TRBV2 and TRBJ2-1; 9 bases align to TRBD1. J was trimmed by 8 bases and V by 2 bases; bases with no gene match: 7. Germline V CDR1 and CDR2: SNHLY, FYNNEI. The CDR3 loop spans 15 amino acids. The CDR3 DNA reads as TGTGCCAGCAGTGAACCGGGACAGGGCACCGATGAGCAGTTCTTC. Its protein product is CASSEPGQGTDEQFF.

This clonotype showed up many times. This chain links TRBV20-1 with TRBJ1-2; D unclear. Looked up from germline, CDR1 is DFQATT and CDR2 is SNEGSKA (reference sequence). This CDR3 has 12 residues. Trimming shortened V by 3 bases and J by 0 bases, and 5 bases separated the two germline ends. In nucleotides, the CDR3 is TGCAGTGCTAGTGCAGCTAACTATGGCTACACCTTC. This encodes CSASAANYGYTF.

This clonotype was seen ten or more times. The chain joins TRBV11-2 to TRBJ2-5, with TRBD2 matching 12 bases. This CDR3 region has 15 residues. From germline, CDR1 is SGHAT and CDR2 FQNNGV. After removal of 1 base from V and 4 bases from J, the junction contained 1 base not matched to a gene. The CDR3 nucleotides read TGTGCCAGCAGCTTAGCTAGCGGGAGGGTAGAGACCCAGTACTTC. Amino acids: CASSLASGRVETQYF.

This clonotype was counted a single time. The chain is built from TRBV4-2 and TRBJ2-1; 13 nucleotides line up with TRBD2. The CDR3 covers 14 residues. Germline V CDR1 and CDR2: LGHNA, YNFKEQ. The ends lost 3 bases at V and 15 bases at J; junction bases unmatched: 8. CDR3 DNA: TGTGCCAGCAGCCATCCCCTACTAGCGGGAGGGATGTTCTTC. Translation: CASSHPLLAGGMFF.

This clonotype was seen at least ten times. The chain has TRBV12-3 or TRBV12-4 and TRBJ2-5; 14 bases line up with TRBD2. The CDR3 covers 16 residues. The trim removed 5 bases at V and 4 bases at J, leaving 6 bases unmatched. CDR3 residues: CASSQHGTSGRETQYF. CDR3 sequence (DNA): TGTGCCAGCAGTCAACATGGGACTAGCGGGAGAGAGACCCAGTACTTC.

This chain links TRBV6-2 or TRBV6-3 with TRBJ2-1; D possibly corresponds to TRBD2 (5 bases). This CDR3 has 16 amino acids. The V and J ends lost 5 bases and 8 bases respectively, with 22 bases between them. Germline-derived CDR1 and CDR2 are MNHEY and SVGEGT. This chain's CDR3 is CASSRGDLRRGDEQFF. In DNA, the CDR3 is TGTGCCAGCAGTCGCGGAGACTTACGTCGGGGTGATGAGCAGTTCTTC.

This clonotype was found many times. V is TRBV29-1 and J is TRBJ2-1; 11 bases line up with TRBD2. Looked up from germline, CDR1 is SQVTM and CDR2 is ANQGSEA. This CDR3 is 15 amino acids long. The junction had 11 bases not matched to a gene; V was cut back by 3 bases and J by 10 bases. CDR3 nucleotides: TGCAGCGTTGACGATAGCGGGAGGGCTTCAAGAGAGCAGTTCTTC. Its protein is CSVDDSGRASREQFF.

This clonotype has at least ten counts. The rearrangement uses TRBV20-1 and TRBJ2-3; no reliable D call. The V end was cut by 0 bases, the J end by 0 bases, with 13 bases between. CDR3 size: 16 residues. Per the germline V gene, CDR1 is DFQATT and CDR2 is SNEGSKA (reference sequence). CDR3 loop: CSARDRRVSSTDTQYF. In nucleotides, the CDR3 is TGCAGTGCTAGAGACCGGCGCGTCTCTAGCACAGATACGCAGTATTTT.

The chain uses TRBV19 and TRBJ2-7; TRBD1 matches at 9 bases. V shed 4 bases and J 3 bases; nucleotides not matched to a gene: 7. There are 15 residues in the CDR3. CDR1 is LNHDA, CDR2 SQIVND, per germline (reference sequence). The CDR3 spells CASSTTGTGYYEQYF. In nucleotides, the CDR3 is TGTGCCAGTAGTACAACCGGGACAGGGTACTACGAGCAGTACTTC.

The genes are TRBV14 and TRBJ2-5; D perhaps matches TRBD1 (5 bases). CDR3 length: 13 amino acids. The germline V gene encodes CDR1 SGHDN and CDR2 FVKESK. The germline V and J ends were trimmed by 4 bases and 4 bases, with 10 bases remaining between them. In DNA form, the CDR3 reads TGTGCCAGCAGCCCAGGGTTAAGAGAGACCCAGTACTTC. Its protein is CASSPGLRETQYF. The full variable domain, in which reference TRBV14 and TRBJ2-5 provide the parts outside the CDR3, is EAGVTQFPSHSVIEKGQTVTLRCDPISGHDNLYWYRRVMGKEIKFLLHFVKESKQDESGMPNNRFLAERTGGTYSTLKVQPAELEDSGVYFCASSPGLRETQYFGPGTRLLVL.

This clonotype has a handful of counts. The chain is built from TRBV5-4 and TRBJ2-1; 10 nucleotides align to TRBD2. Germline values: CDR1 SGHNT, CDR2 YYREEE (reference sequence). With 3 bases clipped from V and 9 bases from J, the junction kept 0 bases outside the gene matches. This CDR3 contains 12 residues. Written as DNA, the CDR3 is TGTGCCAGCAGCTGGACTAGCGGTGAGCAGTTCTTC. Amino acids: CASSWTSGEQFF.

The J gene is TRBJ2-1, the V gene TRBV2; 9 positions match TRBD2. V was pared by 7 bases and J by 5 bases, with 6 bases of the junction left unmatched. Germline CDR1 is SNHLY and CDR2 is FYNNEI. This CDR3 comprises 14 residues. This chain's CDR3 is CASIRTSVDNEQFF. The CDR3 nucleotides read TGTGCCAGCATCCGGACTAGCGTCGACAATGAGCAGTTCTTC.

A word on this clonotype: This may arise from a read error, as a much more abundant clone is one base away. This chain joins TRBV10-2 and TRBJ2-7; the match to TRBD1 covers 8 bases. Germline V gene lookup returns CDR1 WSHSY and CDR2 SAAADI. V lost 4 bases, J lost 4 bases, and 9 bases stayed unmatched. The CDR3 runs 15 residues. CDR3 region: CASSGENRGIYEQYF. CDR3 in DNA: TGCGCCAGCAGTGGGGAGAACAGGGGGATTTACGAGCAGTACTTC.

This clonotype was detected ten times or more. The chain employs TRBV11-2 and TRBJ2-7; D may be TRBD1 or TRBD2 (5 bases each). The CDR3 runs 14 residues. Trimming shortened V by 2 bases and J by 2 bases, and 10 bases separated the two germline ends. Germline CDR1 SGHAT, CDR2 FQNNGV. The CDR3 DNA reads as TGTGCCAGCAGCTTAAATGAGGGGACCTACGAGCAGTACTTC. This codes for CASSLNEGTYEQYF.

This clonotype was counted ten times or more. The chain employs TRBV3-1 and TRBJ2-1, with 9 nucleotides matching TRBD1. Germline CDR1 and CDR2: LGHDT and YNNKEL (reference sequence). The CDR3 sequence is 15 residues long. With V trimmed by 1 base and J by 5 bases, 3 bases remained unmatched. DNA for the CDR3: TGTGCCAGCAGCCAAGCGGGACAGGGCGACAATGAGCAGTTCTTC. Protein sequence: CASSQAGQGDNEQFF.

The rearrangement uses TRBV7-9 and TRBJ2-2; no firm D call. Germline V gene lookup returns CDR1 SEHNR and CDR2 FQNEAQ (reference sequence). The CDR3 runs to 17 residues. Trimming left V 5 bases short and J 0 bases short, with 16 bases between. The CDR3 here is CASSPSPTTPNTGELFF. The CDR3 nucleotides read TGTGCCAGCAGCCCCTCCCCCACAACGCCGAACACCGGGGAGCTGTTTTTT.

The table lists this clonotype with a few counts. The rearrangement joins TRBV7-2 to TRBJ2-5; 9 nucleotides match TRBD1. The CDR3 has 15 amino acids. Germline V CDR1 and CDR2: SGHTA, FQGNSA. Trimming at V came to 5 bases and at J to 1 base, leaving 5 bases not matched to a gene. The CDR3 region is CASSQGQGGQETQYF. CDR3 DNA sequence: TGTGCCAGCAGCCAGGGACAGGGAGGCCAAGAGACCCAGTACTTC. The full variable domain, its missing parts supplied by reference TRBV7-2 and TRBJ2-5, is GAGVSQSPSNKVTEKGKDVELRCDPISGHTALYWYRQSLGQGLEFLIYFQGNSAPDKSGLPSDRFSAERTGGSVSTLTIQRTQQEDSAVYLCASSQGQGGQETQYFGPGTRLLVL.

This clonotype has a count of ten or more. This sequence joins TRBV7-2 and TRBJ2-5, with 7 nucleotides matching TRBD2. J gave up 5 bases and V 2 bases, and 5 bases lay outside the gene matches. Germline-derived CDR1 and CDR2 are SGHTA and FQGNSA. The CDR3 spans 14 residues. Here the CDR3 DNA reads TGTGCCAGCAGCTTATTCGGACTAGGGGAGACCCAGTACTTC. As protein: CASSLFGLGETQYF.

On this clonotype: A much more abundant neighbour one base away suggests this may be a read error. The V and J genes are TRBV7-3 and TRBJ2-1, with a tentative D call TRBD1 (6 bases). CDR1 SGHTA and CDR2 FQGTGA come from the germline V gene. The CDR3 runs 14 residues. The DNA of the CDR3 is TGTGCCGGCAGCCATTTACAGGGTTCCCATGAGCAGTTCTTC. This translates into CAGSHLQGSHEQFF. Together with reference TRBV7-3 and TRBJ2-1, the CDR3 gives the full variable domain: GAGVSQTPSNKVTEKGKYVELRCDPISGHTALYWYRQSLGQGPEFLIYFQGTGAADDSGLPNDRFFAVRPEGSVSTLKIQRTERGDSAVYLCAGSHLQGSHEQFFGPGTRLTVL.

The chain couples TRBV11-3 to TRBJ2-7; 13 bases are a match to TRBD2. The CDR3 has 17 residues. The germline V gene encodes CDR1 SGHNT and CDR2 YENEEA. V was clipped by 7 bases and J by 6 bases; unmatched bases: 15. CDR3 sequence (DNA): TGTGCCAGCAACGGACTAGCGGGAGAAGGAGGGGTCTCCGAGCAGTACTTC. Translated, it gives CASNGLAGEGGVSEQYF. Supplemented by reference TRBV11-3 and TRBJ2-7, the full variable domain reads EAGVVQSPRYKIIEKKQPVAFWCNPISGHNTLYWYLQNLGQGPELLIRYENEEAVDDSQLPKDRFSAERLKGVDSTLKIQPAELGDSAVYLCASNGLAGEGGVSEQYFGPGTRLTVT.

The rearrangement links TRBV20-1 to TRBJ2-3; possible D gene TRBD1, 5 bases. Per germline, CDR1 DFQATT and CDR2 SNEGSKA (reference sequence). Trimming stripped 2 bases from V and 6 bases from J, with 12 bases between. The length of the CDR3 is 13 residues. Here the CDR3 reads CSARRVGADTQYF. CDR3 nucleotides: TGCAGTGCTAGAAGGGTAGGGGCCGATACGCAGTATTTT.

This clonotype was found many times. This sequence joins TRBV12-3 or TRBV12-4 and TRBJ1-1, with D perhaps matching TRBD1 (5 bases). The CDR3 has 16 residues. Trimming stripped 5 bases from V and 1 base from J, with 17 bases between. The CDR3, as DNA: TGTGCCAGCAGTCCGCGGCGGGGCGGTCGGAACACTGAAGCTTTCTTT. Translated: CASSPRRGGRNTEAFF.

The rearrangement links TRBV5-4 to TRBJ1-2; unclear D gene. V lost 2 bases to trimming and J lost 6 bases, with 8 bases between them. The germline V gene encodes CDR1 SGHNT and CDR2 YYREEE (reference sequence). CDR3 length equals 12 residues. The CDR3 nucleotides are TGTGCCAGCAGCTTTACATCCGATGGCTACACCTTC. Translating it yields CASSFTSDGYTF.

This clonotype has ten or more counts. The chain recombines TRBV11-3 with TRBJ2-3; 7 bases agree with TRBD2. CDR3 length: 17 amino acids. The junction had 7 bases not matched to a gene; V was cut back by 0 bases and J by 1 base. Germline V gene lookup returns CDR1 SGHNT and CDR2 YENEEA. The CDR3 reads CASSLDGFTSGTDTQYF. The CDR3 bases are TGTGCCAGCAGCTTAGACGGGTTCACTAGCGGCACAGATACGCAGTATTTT. The full variable domain, completed using reference TRBV11-3 and TRBJ2-3, is EAGVVQSPRYKIIEKKQPVAFWCNPISGHNTLYWYLQNLGQGPELLIRYENEEAVDDSQLPKDRFSAERLKGVDSTLKIQPAELGDSAVYLCASSLDGFTSGTDTQYFGPGTRLTVL.

This clonotype was counted ten times or more. This sequence joins TRBV11-2 and TRBJ1-4; unclear D gene. Trimming left V 5 bases short and J 0 bases short, with 7 bases between. Germline V gene data show CDR1 as SGHAT and CDR2 as FQNNGV. The CDR3 has 14 residues. CDR3 region: CASSMTSTNEKLFF. The CDR3 region has the DNA TGTGCCAGCAGCATGACATCAACTAATGAAAAACTGTTTTTT. Combining the CDR3 with reference TRBV11-2 and TRBJ1-4 gives the whole variable domain EAGVAQSPRYKIIEKRQSVAFWCNPISGHATLYWYQQILGQGPKLLIQFQNNGVVDDSQLPKDRFSAERLKGVDSTLKIQPAKLEDSAVYLCASSMTSTNEKLFFGSGTQLSVL.

The table lists this clonotype with many counts. The chain carries TRBV7-9 and TRBJ2-7; D is possibly TRBD1 or TRBD2 (7 bases each). The V gene lost 1 base and the J gene lost 3 bases, with 16 bases spanning the gap. Germline CDR1 SEHNR, CDR2 FQNEAQ (reference sequence). The length of the CDR3 is 16 residues. DNA for the CDR3: TGTGCCAGCAGCTTAGGGGGGGGCAGGGGGTTCTACGAGCAGTACTTC. Protein: CASSLGGGRGFYEQYF. Combining the CDR3 with reference TRBV7-9 and TRBJ2-7 gives the whole variable domain DTGVSQNPRHKITKRGQNVTFRCDPISEHNRLYWYRQTLGQGPEFLTYFQNEAQLEKSRLLSDRFSAERPKGSFSTLEIQRTEQGDSAMYLCASSLGGGRGFYEQYFGPGTRLTVT.

The chain has TRBV9 and TRBJ2-3; the match to TRBD2 covers 9 bases. CDR3 length: 15 residues. The germline V gene encodes CDR1 SGDLS and CDR2 YYNGEE. V trimming: 1 base; J trimming: 4 bases; junction bases outside the gene matches: 4. The CDR3 sequence: CASSVSLAGPDTQYF. The CDR3 DNA reads as TGTGCCAGCAGCGTATCCCTAGCGGGACCAGATACGCAGTATTTT.

The chain joins TRBV20-1 to TRBJ2-1; possibly TRBD1 for D (6 bases). Germline CDR1 reads DFQATT; CDR2 reads SNEGSKA (reference sequence). The V gene lost 3 bases and the J gene lost 4 bases, with 25 bases spanning the gap. There are 18 residues in the CDR3. The CDR3 DNA sequence: TGCAGTGCTAGTGACCCCTGGTATTCCGGGACACCGTACAATGAGCAGTTCTTC. Amino acids: CSASDPWYSGTPYNEQFF.